The following is a T cell receptor beta chain sequence with its context. The CDR3 totals 13 residues. The germline V and J ends were trimmed by 5 bases and 4 bases, with 11 bases remaining between them. Per germline, CDR1 MNHEY and CDR2 SVGEGT. This sample is drawn from a study of T-cell reconstitution after alpha-beta-depleted transplantation in children. Unique molecular identifiers were built into the TCRbeta library. MiXCR, applied by TCRdb to the PCR reads, yields one record per CDR3 protein. The sample holds about 610,000 distinct CDR3 sequences, under 12% seen once. The sequence was obtained from a human donor who donated a stem cell graft to a child with acute myeloid leukemia. The chain couples TRBV6-2 or TRBV6-3 to TRBJ1-1; TRBD1 is a possible D gene (6 bases). Sequenced here: PBMCs from the stem cell graft donor, sampled from the stem cell graft. This chain's CDR3 is CASSRRGGTEAFF. DNA for the CDR3: TGTGCCAGCAGTCGTCGAGGGGGCACTGAAGCTTTCTTT.